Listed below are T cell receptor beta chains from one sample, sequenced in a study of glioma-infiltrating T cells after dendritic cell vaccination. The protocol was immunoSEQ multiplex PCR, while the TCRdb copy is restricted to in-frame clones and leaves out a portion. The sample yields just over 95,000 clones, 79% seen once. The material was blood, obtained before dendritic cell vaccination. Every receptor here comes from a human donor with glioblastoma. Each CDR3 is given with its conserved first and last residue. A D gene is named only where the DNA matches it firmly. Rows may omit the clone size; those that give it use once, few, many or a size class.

CDR3: CASSQVRVLGPYNSPLHF
DNA: TGCGCCAGCAGCCAAGTTCGGGTTCTGGGGCCCTATAATTCACCCCTCCACTTT
J: TRBJ1-6
size: NA
D: NA
V: TRBV4-1

CDR3: CASSTPGQGSHGYTF
DNA: TGTGCCAGCAGCACCCCGGGACAGGGATCGCATGGCTACACCTTC
J: TRBJ1-2
size: few
D: TRBD1
V: TRBV5-6

CDR3: CASTIAGATYEQYF
DNA: TGTGCCTCCACAATAGCGGGGGCTACCTACGAGCAGTACTTC
J: TRBJ2-7
size: NA
D: TRBD2
V: TRBV10-3

CDR3: CASLGWINYGYTF
DNA: TGTGCATCACTCGGGTGGATTAACTATGGCTACACCTTC
J: TRBJ1-2
size: NA
D: NA
V: TRBV6-1

CDR3: CASTPGLNEQFF
DNA: TGCGCCAGCACCCCGGGACTTAATGAGCAGTTCTTC
J: TRBJ2-1
size: NA
D: NA
V: TRBV5-1

CDR3: CASSFRGSAGELFF
DNA: TGCGCCAGCAGCTTTAGAGGGAGCGCCGGGGAGCTGTTTTTT
J: TRBJ2-2
size: few
D: NA
V: TRBV5-1

CDR3: CASSSQGAEDTIYF
DNA: TGCGCCAGCAGTTCACAGGGGGCTGAAGACACCATATATTTT
J: TRBJ1-3
size: NA
D: TRBD1
V: TRBV5-1

CDR3: CASSLRLAGESPHGELFF
DNA: TGTGCCAGCAGCTTGAGACTAGCGGGAGAATCGCCTCACGGGGAGCTGTTTTTT
J: TRBJ2-2
size: NA
D: TRBD2
V: TRBV13

CDR3: CASSGDYRGPHPTEAFF
DNA: TGTGCCAGCAGCGGCGACTACAGGGGACCCCATCCCACTGAAGCTTTCTTT
J: TRBJ1-1
size: NA
D: TRBD1
V: TRBV9

CDR3: CASSPPTSDYNEQFF
DNA: TGTGCCAGCAGCCCTCCCACCTCAGACTACAATGAGCAGTTCTTC
J: TRBJ2-1
size: NA
D: NA
V: TRBV7-9